This T cell receptor beta chain was captured by sequencing in a study of T cell responses to AZD1222 COVID-19 vaccine (dated by TCRdb to about 2021). With regard to the full study: A total of just over 230 trial participants underwent TCR sequencing, of whom 207 received two doses of AZD1222 and around 26 received two doses of the MenACWY control vaccine. Trial participants were enrolled into age subgroups of 18-55, 56-69 and 70-plus years, which contained around 140, 26 and 57 TCR-sequenced participants, respectively. Results and caveats for the whole study, not just this receptor: Most participants were white British and females outnumbered males, and the authors suggested that clonal diversity may have been underestimated. After two AZD1222 doses, spike-specific TCR breadth and depth were significantly higher than at day 0 and than in MenACWY recipients. The vaccine-associated CD4 TCRs covered the entire spike protein, and the dominant responses fell in regions 160-218 and 743-854. Because no day 14 peak-response samples were available, the repertoires could be characterized only after the peak T cell response. Reportedly, close to half of the unique spike-specific TCRs recognized epitopes lying outside the regions that are mutated in the B.1.351 and B.1.1.7 variants. Only a handful of AZD1222 recipients were SARS-CoV-2 seropositive at baseline, limiting conclusions about previously exposed vaccinees. The 56-69-year group was small, and its depth increase did not reach significance, likely because of low power.

To note about this clone: It has no known antigen specificity. There are no base qualities to consult, and no much larger clone falls within one base.

The CDR3 regions of human TCRbeta chains were subjected to immunosequencing. The authors processed their data as follows. Repertoire TCRs were matched against a reference library of SARS-CoV-2-specific TCRs generated with the MIRA antigen-specificity platform. Breadth was defined as the fraction of unique TCRs that were SARS-CoV-2-associated. Depth was defined as the fraction of total T cells that were SARS-CoV-2-associated. Using the MIRA data, each spike-specific TCR was mapped to the spike region that the TCR reacts to and placed in a CD4 or CD8 class. Log10-transformed breadth and depth values were compared by one-way ANOVA with Sidak's multiple comparisons tests. What TCRdb holds here is the immuneACCESS table cut down to in-frame rearrangements. Part of the clones is not present; checked against another copy, under half of the missing clones reflect an unresolved V gene, and the others are unexplained. V and J calls and clone size are as listed in that table; D and trimming were resolved from the DNA. The table for this sample lists under 150,000 clones; roughly 90% of them were counted only once. The leading ten clones occupy approximately 1.8% of the sample.

The cysteine opens and the phenylalanine closes a CDR3 of 15 amino acids. The sequence is cut down to CDR3 DNA, 45 bases in frame from base 1. The germline V gene gives CDR1 as SGHTA and CDR2 as FQGNSA. V was cut back by 5 bases and J by 1 base, leaving a gap of 12 bases between them. According to the study, the label for this sample's time point signals: about 28 days (+/-7) after the second vaccine dose. AZD1222 recipients whose second dose came at about 4 weeks and those whose second dose came at about 12 weeks were combined into one group, since spike-specific TCR depth and breadth did not differ between the two schedules. Samples from vaccinated people were obtained from the UK trials COV001 and COV002, which included a single-blind randomized controlled phase 2/3 trial of AZD1222 (ChAdOx1 nCoV-19) in healthy adults. Trial participant PBMC samples were collected at day 0 and day 28 after the second dose for TCRbeta chain sequencing.

The rearrangement combines TRBV7-2 with TRBJ1-5; a tentative D match to TRBD1 spans 5 bases. This receptor was taken from an adult who received the AZD1222 COVID-19 vaccine. The input for sequencing was peripheral blood, taken 28 days after the second AZD1222 dose. CDR3 reads: CASSHRGSSNQPQHF. The sequenced DNA: TGTGCCAGCAGCCATAGGGGTAGCAGCAATCAGCCCCAGCATTTT. Joined to the reference TRBV7-2 and TRBJ1-5 proteins, this CDR3 gives the full variable domain: GAGVSQSPSNKVTEKGKDVELRCDPISGHTALYWYRQSLGQGLEFLIYFQGNSAPDKSGLPSDRFSAERTGGSVSTLTIQRTQQEDSAVYLCASSHRGSSNQPQHFGDGTRLSIL.